Sequencing of this T cell receptor (beta chain) was carried out in a study of Graves' ophthalmopathy and Graves' hyperthyroidism. The sequenced template was RNA, covering the TCR beta CDR3 region. HTBI primers served in a first-round RT-PCR, which a second-round multiplex PCR followed. From the multiplex PCR reads, TCRdb called clonotypes with MiXCR, one entry per CDR3 protein. The table records around 590,000 distinct CDR3 sequences, about 40% of them present only once. CDR3 length: 14 residues. Germline V lookup: CDR1 SGHRS, CDR2 YFSETQ. This clonotype was counted only a few times. A read error may produce the germline difference seen at one junction end.

The source is an adult man with Graves' hyperthyroidism. Material: peripheral blood or thyroid tissue (not recorded which). The chain has TRBV5-1 and TRBJ1-6; no firm D call. Here the CDR3 reads CASSSGDYNSPPHF. For the CDR3, the DNA is TGCGCCAGCAGCTCCGGGGATTATAATTCACCCCCCCACTTT.